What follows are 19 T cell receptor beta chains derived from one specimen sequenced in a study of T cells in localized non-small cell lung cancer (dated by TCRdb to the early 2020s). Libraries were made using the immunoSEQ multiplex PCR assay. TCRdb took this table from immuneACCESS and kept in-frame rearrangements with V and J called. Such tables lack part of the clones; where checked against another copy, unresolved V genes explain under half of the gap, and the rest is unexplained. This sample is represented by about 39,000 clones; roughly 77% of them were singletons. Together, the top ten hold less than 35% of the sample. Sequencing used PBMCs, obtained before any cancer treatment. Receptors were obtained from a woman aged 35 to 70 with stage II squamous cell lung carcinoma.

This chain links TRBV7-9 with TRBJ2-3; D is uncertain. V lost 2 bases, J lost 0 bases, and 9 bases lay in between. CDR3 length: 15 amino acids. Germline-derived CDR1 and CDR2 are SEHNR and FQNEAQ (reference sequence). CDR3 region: CASSLQASSTDTQYF. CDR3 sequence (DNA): TGTGCCAGCAGCTTACAAGCCTCTAGCACAGATACGCAGTATTTT.

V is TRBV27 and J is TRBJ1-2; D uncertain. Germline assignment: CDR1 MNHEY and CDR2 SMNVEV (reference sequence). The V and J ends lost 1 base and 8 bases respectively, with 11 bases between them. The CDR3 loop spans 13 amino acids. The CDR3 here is CASSLYPSRGYTF. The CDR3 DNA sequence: TGTGCCAGCAGTTTATATCCCTCGCGGGGCTACACCTTC.

Here the CDR3 DNA reads TGTGCCAGCACCCAACAGGGGGACACCATATATTTT. Amino acids: CASTQQGDTIYF. The V call is TRBV28, the J call TRBJ1-3, with TRBD1 identical over 8 bases. V gave up 7 bases and J gave up 8 bases; unmatched junction bases: 4. The CDR3 extends over 12 amino acids. The germline gives CDR1 MDHEN, CDR2 SYDVKM.

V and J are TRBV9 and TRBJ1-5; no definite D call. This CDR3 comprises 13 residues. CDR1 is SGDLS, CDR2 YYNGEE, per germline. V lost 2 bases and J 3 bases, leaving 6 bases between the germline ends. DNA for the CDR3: TGTGCCAGCAGCGTCGGCAACAATCAGCCCCAGCATTTT. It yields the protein CASSVGNNQPQHF. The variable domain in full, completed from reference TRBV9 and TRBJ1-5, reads DSGVTQTPKHLITATGQRVTLRCSPRSGDLSVYWYQQSLDQGLQFLIQYYNGEERAKGNILERFSAQQFPDLHSELNLSSLELGDSALYFCASSVGNNQPQHFGDGTRLSIL.

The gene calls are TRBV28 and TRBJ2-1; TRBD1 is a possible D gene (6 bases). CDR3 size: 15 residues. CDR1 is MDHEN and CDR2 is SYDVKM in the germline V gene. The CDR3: CGVLHEIQGYNEQFF. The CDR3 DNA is TGTGGTGTCCTACACGAAATACAGGGATACAATGAGCAGTTCTTC. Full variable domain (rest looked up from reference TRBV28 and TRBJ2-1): DVKVTQSSRYLVKRTGEKVFLECVQDMDHENMFWYRQDPGLGLRLIYFSYDVKMKEKGDIPEGYSVSREKKERFSLILESASTNQTSMYLCGVLHEIQGYNEQFFGPGTRLTVL.

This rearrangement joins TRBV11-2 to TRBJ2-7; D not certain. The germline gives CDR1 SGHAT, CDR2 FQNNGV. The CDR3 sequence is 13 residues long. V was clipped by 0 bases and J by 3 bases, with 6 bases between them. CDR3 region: CASSLESYYEQYV. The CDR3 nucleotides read TGTGCCAGCAGCTTAGAATCCTACTACGAGCAGTACGTC.

The CDR3 region is CASSPGDRSSYNSPLHF. CDR3 coding DNA: TGTGCCAGCAGCCCCGGGGATAGGTCCTCATATAATTCACCCCTCCACTTT. The chain recombines TRBV2 with TRBJ1-6; D remains unclear. From germline, CDR1 is SNHLY and CDR2 FYNNEI. Trimming removed 6 bases at V and 4 bases at J, with 19 bases between. This CDR3 has 17 amino acids.

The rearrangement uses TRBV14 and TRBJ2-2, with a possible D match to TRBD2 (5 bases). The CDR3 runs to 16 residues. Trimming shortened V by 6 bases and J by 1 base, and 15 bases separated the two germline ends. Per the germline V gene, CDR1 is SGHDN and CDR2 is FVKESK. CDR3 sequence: CASSPLTGLNTGELFF. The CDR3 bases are TGTGCCAGCAGTCCATTGACGGGGTTGAACACCGGGGAGCTGTTTTTT. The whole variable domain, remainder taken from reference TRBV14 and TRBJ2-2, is EAGVTQFPSHSVIEKGQTVTLRCDPISGHDNLYWYRRVMGKEIKFLLHFVKESKQDESGMPNNRFLAERTGGTYSTLKVQPAELEDSGVYFCASSPLTGLNTGELFFGEGSRLTVL.

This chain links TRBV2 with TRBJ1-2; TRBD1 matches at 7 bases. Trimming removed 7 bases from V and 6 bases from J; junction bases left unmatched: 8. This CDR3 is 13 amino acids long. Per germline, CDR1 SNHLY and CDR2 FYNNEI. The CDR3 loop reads CASKDRSFHGYTF. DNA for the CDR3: TGTGCCAGCAAGGACAGGTCATTCCATGGCTACACCTTC.

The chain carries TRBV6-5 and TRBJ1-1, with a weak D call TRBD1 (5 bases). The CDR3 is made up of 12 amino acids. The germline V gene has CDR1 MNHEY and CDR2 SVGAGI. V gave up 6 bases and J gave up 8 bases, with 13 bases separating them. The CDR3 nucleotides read TGTGCCAGCAGCTCGCGAGGGGCGGAAGCTTTCTTT. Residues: CASSSRGAEAFF.

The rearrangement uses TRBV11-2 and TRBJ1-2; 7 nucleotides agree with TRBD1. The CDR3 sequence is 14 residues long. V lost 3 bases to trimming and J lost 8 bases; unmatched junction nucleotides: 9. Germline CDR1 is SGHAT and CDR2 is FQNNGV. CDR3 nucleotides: TGTGCCAGCAGCTTTACAGGGGACCCCTCCGGCTACACCTTC. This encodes CASSFTGDPSGYTF.

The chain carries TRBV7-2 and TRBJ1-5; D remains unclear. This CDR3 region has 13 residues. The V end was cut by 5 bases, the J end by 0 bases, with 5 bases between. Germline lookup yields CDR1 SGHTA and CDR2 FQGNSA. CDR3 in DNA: TGTGCCAGCAGCAAATTTAGCAATCAGCCCCAGCATTTT. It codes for CASSKFSNQPQHF.

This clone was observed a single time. CDR3 sequence: CASSPGTEQETQYF. The CDR3 nucleotides are TGCGCCAGCAGTCCGGGGACAGAACAAGAGACCCAGTACTTC. This sequence joins TRBV5-1 and TRBJ2-5; 7 bases match TRBD1. Germline assignment: CDR1 SGHRS and CDR2 YFSETQ. Trimming at V came to 5 bases and at J to 2 bases, leaving 6 bases not matched to a gene. The CDR3 length is 14 residues. Filled out from reference TRBV5-1 and TRBJ2-5, the complete variable domain reads KAGVTQTPRYLIKTRGQQVTLSCSPISGHRSVSWYQQTPGQGLQFLFEYFSETQRNKGNFPGRFSGRQFSNSRSEMNVSTLELGDSALYLCASSPGTEQETQYFGPGTRLLVL.

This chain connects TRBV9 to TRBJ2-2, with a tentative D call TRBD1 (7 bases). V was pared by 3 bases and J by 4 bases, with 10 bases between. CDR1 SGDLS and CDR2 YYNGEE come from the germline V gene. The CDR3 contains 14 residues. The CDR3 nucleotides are TGTGCCAGCAGCGCGCAGGGGGGCACCGGGGAGCTGTTTTTT. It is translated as CASSAQGGTGELFF.

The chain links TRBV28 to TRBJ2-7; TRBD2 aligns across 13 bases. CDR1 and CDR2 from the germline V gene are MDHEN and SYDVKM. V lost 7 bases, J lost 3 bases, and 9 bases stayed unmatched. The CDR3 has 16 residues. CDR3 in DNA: TGTGCCAGCATTGGACTAGCGGGAGCAGTAGGCTACGAGCAGTACTTC. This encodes CASIGLAGAVGYEQYF.

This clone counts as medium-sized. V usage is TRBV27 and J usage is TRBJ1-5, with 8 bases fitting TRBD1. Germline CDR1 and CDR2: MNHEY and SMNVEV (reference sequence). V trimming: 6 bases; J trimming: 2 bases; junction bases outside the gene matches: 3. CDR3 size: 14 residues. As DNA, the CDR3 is TGTGCCAGCAGCCTGGGACAGGGCAATCAGCCCCAGCATTTT. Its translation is CASSLGQGNQPQHF.

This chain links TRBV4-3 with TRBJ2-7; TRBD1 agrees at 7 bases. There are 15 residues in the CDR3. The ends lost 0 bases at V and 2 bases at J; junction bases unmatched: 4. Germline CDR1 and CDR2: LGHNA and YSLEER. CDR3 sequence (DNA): TGCGCCAGCAGCCAAGACCGGACAGGTCCCTACGAGCAGTACTTC. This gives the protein CASSQDRTGPYEQYF.

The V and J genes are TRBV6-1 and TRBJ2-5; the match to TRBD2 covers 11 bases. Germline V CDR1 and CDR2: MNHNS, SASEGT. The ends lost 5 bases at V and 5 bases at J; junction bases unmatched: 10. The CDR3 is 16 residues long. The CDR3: CASSQGTSGRGETQYF. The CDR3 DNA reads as TGTGCCAGCAGTCAAGGGACTAGCGGAAGAGGGGAGACCCAGTACTTC.

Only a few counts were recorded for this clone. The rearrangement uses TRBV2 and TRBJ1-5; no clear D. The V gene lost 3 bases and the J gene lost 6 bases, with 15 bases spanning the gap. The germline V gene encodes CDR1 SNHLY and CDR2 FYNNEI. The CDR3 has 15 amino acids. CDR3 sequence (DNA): TGTGCCAGCAGTGAGGAGTCAACGGGCGGTCAGCCCCAGCATTTT. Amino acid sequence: CASSEESTGGQPQHF.